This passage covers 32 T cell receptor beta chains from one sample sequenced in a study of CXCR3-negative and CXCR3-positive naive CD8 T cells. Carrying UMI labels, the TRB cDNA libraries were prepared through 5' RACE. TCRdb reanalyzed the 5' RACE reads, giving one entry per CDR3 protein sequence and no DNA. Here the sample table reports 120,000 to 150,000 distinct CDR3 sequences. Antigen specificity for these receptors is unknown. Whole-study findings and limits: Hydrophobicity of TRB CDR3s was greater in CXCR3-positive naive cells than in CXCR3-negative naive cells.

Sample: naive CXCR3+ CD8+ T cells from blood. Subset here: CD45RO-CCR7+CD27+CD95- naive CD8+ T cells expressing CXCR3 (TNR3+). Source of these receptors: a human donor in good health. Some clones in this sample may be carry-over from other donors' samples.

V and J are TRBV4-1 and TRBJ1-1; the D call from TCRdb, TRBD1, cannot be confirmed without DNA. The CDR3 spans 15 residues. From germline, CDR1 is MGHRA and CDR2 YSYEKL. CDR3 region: CASSQDSGRGTEAFF.

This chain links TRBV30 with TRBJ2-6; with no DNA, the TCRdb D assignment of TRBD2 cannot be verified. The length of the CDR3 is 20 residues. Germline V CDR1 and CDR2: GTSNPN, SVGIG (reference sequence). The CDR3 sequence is CAWNPMWLAGGLAGANVLTF.

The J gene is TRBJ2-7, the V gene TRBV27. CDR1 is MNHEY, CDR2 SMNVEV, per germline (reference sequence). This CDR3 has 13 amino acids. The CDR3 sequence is CASSLLGYDEQYF.

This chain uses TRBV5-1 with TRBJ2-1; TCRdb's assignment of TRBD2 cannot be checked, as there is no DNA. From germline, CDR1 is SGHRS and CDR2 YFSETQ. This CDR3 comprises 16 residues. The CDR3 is CASSLGLAASYNEQFF.

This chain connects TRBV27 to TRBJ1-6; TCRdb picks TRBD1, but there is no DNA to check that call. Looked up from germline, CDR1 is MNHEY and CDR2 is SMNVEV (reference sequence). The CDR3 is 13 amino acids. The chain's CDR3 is CASSFKGASPLHF.

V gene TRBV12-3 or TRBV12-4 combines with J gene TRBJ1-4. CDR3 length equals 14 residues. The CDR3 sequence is CASSFSRREEKLFF.

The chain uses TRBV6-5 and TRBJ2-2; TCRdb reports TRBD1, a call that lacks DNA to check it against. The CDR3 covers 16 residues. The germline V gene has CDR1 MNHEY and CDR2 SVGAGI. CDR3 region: CASSYGVQGEGGELFF.

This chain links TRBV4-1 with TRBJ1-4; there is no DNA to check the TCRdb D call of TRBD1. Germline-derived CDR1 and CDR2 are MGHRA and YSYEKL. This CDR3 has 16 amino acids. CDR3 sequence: CASSQVYSQGDEKLFF.

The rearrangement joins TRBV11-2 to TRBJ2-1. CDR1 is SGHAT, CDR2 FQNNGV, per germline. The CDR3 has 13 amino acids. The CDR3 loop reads CASSLESGNEQFF.

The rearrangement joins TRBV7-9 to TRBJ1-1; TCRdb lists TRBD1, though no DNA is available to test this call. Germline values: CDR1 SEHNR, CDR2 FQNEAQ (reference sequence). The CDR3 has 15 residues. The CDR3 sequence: CASSLALGENTEAFF.

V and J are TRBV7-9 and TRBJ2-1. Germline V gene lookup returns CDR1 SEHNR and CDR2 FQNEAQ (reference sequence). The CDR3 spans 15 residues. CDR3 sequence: CASSLPAEAYNEQFF.

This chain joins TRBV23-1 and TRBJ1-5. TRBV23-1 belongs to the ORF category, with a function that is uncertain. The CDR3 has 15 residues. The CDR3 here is CASSKNSYYNQPQHF.

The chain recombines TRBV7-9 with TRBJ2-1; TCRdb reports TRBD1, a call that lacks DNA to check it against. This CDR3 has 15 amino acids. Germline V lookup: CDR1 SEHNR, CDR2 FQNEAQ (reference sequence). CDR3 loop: CASREDRVTYNEQFF.

CDR3 amino acids: CASSTRQVVPINGYGYTF. V is TRBV21-1 and J is TRBJ1-2; TCRdb's D call, TRBD1, is unchecked because there is no DNA. TRBV21-1 corresponds to a pseudogene. This CDR3 contains 18 residues.

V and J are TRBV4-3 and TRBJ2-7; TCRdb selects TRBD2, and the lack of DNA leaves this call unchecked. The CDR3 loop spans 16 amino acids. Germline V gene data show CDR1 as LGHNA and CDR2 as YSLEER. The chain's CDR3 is CASSQDKASGSYEQYF.

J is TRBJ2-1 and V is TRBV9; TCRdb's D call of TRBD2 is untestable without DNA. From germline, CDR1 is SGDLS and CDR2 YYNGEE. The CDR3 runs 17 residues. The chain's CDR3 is CASSVLLAGGVKNEQFF.

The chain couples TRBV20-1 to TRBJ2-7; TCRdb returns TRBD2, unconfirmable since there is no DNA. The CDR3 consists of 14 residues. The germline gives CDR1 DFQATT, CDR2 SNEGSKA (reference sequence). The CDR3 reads CSARSPDSSYEQYF.

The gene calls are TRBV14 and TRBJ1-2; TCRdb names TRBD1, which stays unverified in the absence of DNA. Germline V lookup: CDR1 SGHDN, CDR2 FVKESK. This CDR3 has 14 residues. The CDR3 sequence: CASSQEWGVHGYTF. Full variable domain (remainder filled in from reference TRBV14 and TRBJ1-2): EAGVTQFPSHSVIEKGQTVTLRCDPISGHDNLYWYRRVMGKEIKFLLHFVKESKQDESGMPNNRFLAERTGGTYSTLKVQPAELEDSGVYFCASSQEWGVHGYTFGSGTRLTVV.

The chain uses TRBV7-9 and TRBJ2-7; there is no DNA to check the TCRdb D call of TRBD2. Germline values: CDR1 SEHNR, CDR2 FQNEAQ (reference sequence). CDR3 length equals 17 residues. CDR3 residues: CASSGRGPGLDSYEQYF.

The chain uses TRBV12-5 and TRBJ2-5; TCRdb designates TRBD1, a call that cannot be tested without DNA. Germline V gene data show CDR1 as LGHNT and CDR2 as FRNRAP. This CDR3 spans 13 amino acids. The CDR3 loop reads CASGLAPRETQYF.

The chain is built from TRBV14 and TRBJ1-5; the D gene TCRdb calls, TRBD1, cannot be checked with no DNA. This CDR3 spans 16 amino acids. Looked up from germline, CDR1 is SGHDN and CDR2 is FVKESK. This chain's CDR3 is CASSQEGRVGLRPQHF. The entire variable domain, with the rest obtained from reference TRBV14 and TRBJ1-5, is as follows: EAGVTQFPSHSVIEKGQTVTLRCDPISGHDNLYWYRRVMGKEIKFLLHFVKESKQDESGMPNNRFLAERTGGTYSTLKVQPAELEDSGVYFCASSQEGRVGLRPQHFGDGTRLSIL.

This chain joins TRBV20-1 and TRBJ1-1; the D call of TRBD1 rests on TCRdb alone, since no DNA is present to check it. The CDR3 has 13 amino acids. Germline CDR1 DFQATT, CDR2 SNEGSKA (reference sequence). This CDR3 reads CSARAPPDLEAFF.

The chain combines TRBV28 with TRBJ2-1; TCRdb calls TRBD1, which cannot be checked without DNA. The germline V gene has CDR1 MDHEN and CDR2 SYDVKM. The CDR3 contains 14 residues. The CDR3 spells CASSLAGGRIEQFF.

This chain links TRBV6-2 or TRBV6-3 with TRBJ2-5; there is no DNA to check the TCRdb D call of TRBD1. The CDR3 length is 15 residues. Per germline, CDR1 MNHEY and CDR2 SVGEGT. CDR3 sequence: CASSYERGWEETQYF.

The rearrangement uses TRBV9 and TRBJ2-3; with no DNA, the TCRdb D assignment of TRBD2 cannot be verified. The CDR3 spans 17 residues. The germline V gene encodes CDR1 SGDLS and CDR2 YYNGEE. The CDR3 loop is CASSVAELADLTDTQYF.

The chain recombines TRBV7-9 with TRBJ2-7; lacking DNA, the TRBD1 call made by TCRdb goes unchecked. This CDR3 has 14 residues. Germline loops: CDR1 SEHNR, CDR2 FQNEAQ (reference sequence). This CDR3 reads CASSFPQRPDEQYF.

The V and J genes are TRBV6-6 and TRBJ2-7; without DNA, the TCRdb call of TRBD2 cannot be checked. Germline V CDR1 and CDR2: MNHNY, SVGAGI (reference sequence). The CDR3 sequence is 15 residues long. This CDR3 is CASSYRLAGDPEQYF.

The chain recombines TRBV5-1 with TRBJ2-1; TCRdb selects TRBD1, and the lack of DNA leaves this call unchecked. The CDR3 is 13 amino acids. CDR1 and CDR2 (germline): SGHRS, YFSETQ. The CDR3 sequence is CASSGGGGNEQFF.

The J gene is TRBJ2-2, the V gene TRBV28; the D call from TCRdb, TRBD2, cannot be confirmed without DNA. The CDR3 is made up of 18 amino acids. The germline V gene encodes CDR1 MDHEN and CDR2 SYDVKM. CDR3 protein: CASSIGLTRWTNTGELFF.

Here the CDR3 reads CASSSLAGRPIPTDTQYF. V gene TRBV7-7 combines with J gene TRBJ2-3; TCRdb selects TRBD2, and the lack of DNA leaves this call unchecked. Per the germline V gene, CDR1 is SSHAT and CDR2 is FNYEAQ (reference sequence). CDR3 length: 18 amino acids.

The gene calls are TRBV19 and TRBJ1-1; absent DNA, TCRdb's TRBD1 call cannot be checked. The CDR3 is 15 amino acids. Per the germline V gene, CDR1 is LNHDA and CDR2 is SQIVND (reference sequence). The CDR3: CASSYHTGGEAEAFF.

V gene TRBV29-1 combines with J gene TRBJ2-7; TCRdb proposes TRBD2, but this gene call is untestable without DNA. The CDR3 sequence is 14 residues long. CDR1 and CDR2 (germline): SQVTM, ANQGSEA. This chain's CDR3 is CSVSSGTTIYEQYF.